This T cell receptor (beta chain) was obtained from a study of cytomegalovirus exposure and HLA in healthy donors (dated by TCRdb to 2017 to 2019). The study in broad terms: According to a later analysis, one platform produced both the approximately 110 validation repertoires and the 730 or so repertoires of the first cohort. The study was designed to test whether signatures of past pathogen exposure could be identified by cataloging public T cell receptors. To predict cytomegalovirus infection status, the study brought together high-throughput TCR immunosequencing, statistical association of individual TCRs with disease status, and machine learning. A separate validation cohort of approximately 130 different subjects was used in addition to the roughly 700-subject first cohort. What the study reported, not specific to this receptor: The classifier was reported to diagnose cytomegalovirus status with high specificity and sensitivity in both the original cohort and the validation cohort. Three of the identified cytomegalovirus-associated TCR beta chains were confirmed in vitro to be specific for cytomegalovirus antigens. A later analysis had no HLA typing for the validation cohort, so co-occurrence there was scored across all 130 or so repertoires. In the study, some 180 TCR beta chains were listed as associated with cytomegalovirus. Across donors, most TCR sequences were observed very rarely, whereas some public TCRs were present in many individuals. According to the authors, the approach could potentially be generalized to other disease states and immunological phenotypes. In a later analysis, TCRs clustered in the first cohort were found to also tend to co-occur in the roughly 110 validation repertoires, with 85% to 95% of cluster scores above 0.

The donors belonged to the validation cohort of 120 subjects, which was separate from the roughly 700-subject first cohort. The CDR3 starts with the cysteine, ends with the phenylalanine, and has 16 residues. Only CDR3 DNA remains: 48 bases, in frame from the first base. V ends up 0 bases short and J 6 bases short, with an unmatched junction base count of 4. The CDR1 and CDR2 encoded by the germline V gene (reference sequence) are MNHNY and SVGAGI. Library preparation was by the immunoSEQ multiplex PCR assay. The authors' pipeline ran thus. A statistical classification framework was built for diagnosing cytomegalovirus status from the catalog of TCR beta chain sequences. Here the immuneACCESS table is served through TCRdb, limited to in-frame sequences with V and J called. Missing clones are a known gap in these copies; in checked studies unresolved V genes cover under half, and the rest lacks a known reason. The V and J calls and clone size are taken from that table; D and trimming were inferred from the DNA. Across this sample there are some 340,000 clones, with roughly 87% seen only once. The biggest ten clones account for approximately 1.1% of the sample.

Details on this clone: This receptor's antigen is unknown. No base quality information exists; no much larger clone differs at one position.

This sequence uses TRBV6-6 and TRBJ2-1; a stretch of 11 junction bases matches TRBD2. The sample comprised PBMCs. The TCR comes from a woman aged 25 to 45 in good health and CMV-seropositive. The nucleotide sequence reads TGTGCCAGCAGTTACTCCGGACTAGCGGGTTTCAATGAGCAGTTCTTC. This sequence encodes CASSYSGLAGFNEQFF.